This T cell receptor (beta chain) was documented in a study of cytotoxic CD8 clonotypes in ibrutinib-treated CLL. As for the study in general: The cohort had 10 to 11 relapsed/refractory and roughly 15 treatment-naive patients, roughly 17 IGHV unmutated. Sequencing produced an average of roughly 270,000 productive templates and tens of thousands of productive rearrangements per sample. General study findings and limits: Under treatment, the uncommon public clonotypes either contracted or remained stable. There were differences in sampling times between sustained-remission and progressing patients.

Repertoires were generated with immunoSEQ multiplex PCR, while TCRdb's copy carries only in-frame clones and drops some. Here the sample spans about 97,000 clones, around 73% being singletons. As concerns this clone: Its specificity is unknown.

The CDR3 length is 16 residues. Germline V gene sequence: CDR1 SEHNR, CDR2 FQNEAQ (reference sequence). V dropped 5 bases and J dropped 5; count of bases not matched to a gene: 8. The source of this sequence is a human donor with chronic lymphocytic leukemia. The sequenced sample was PBMCs, obtained after 12 months of ibrutinib treatment. This sequence joins TRBV7-9 and TRBJ2-5; 13 nucleotides line up with TRBD2. For the CDR3, the DNA is TGTGCCAGCAGCCGTGGGACTAGCGGGGCTAAGGAGACCCAGTACTTC. Its translation: CASSRGTSGAKETQYF. Full variable domain (outside the CDR3, taken from reference TRBV7-9 and TRBJ2-5): DTGVSQNPRHKITKRGQNVTFRCDPISEHNRLYWYRQTLGQGPEFLTYFQNEAQLEKSRLLSDRFSAERPKGSFSTLEIQRTEQGDSAMYLCASSRGTSGAKETQYFGPGTRLLVL.